The text below deals with one T cell receptor beta chain. Its antigen is not identified. The identical CDR3 is also encoded by other nucleotide sequences in the sample. Produced via immunoSEQ multiplex PCR; TCRdb's table is partial and in-frame only. The sample consists of around 260,000 clones, more than 85% of them appearing once. The sample originates from a study of T cell responses to AZD1222 COVID-19 vaccine. Study-level information: Doses given second, at about 4 or about 12 weeks, were pooled. Whole-study results and caveats: Clonal diversity was possibly underestimated, and white British individuals and females predominated among donors.

J gave up 2 bases and V 6 bases, and 3 bases lay outside the gene matches. The CDR3 runs 14 residues. Germline values: CDR1 LNHDA, CDR2 SQIVND (reference sequence). Sequencing was performed on peripheral blood, taken on day 0 of AZD1222 vaccination. The chain links TRBV19 to TRBJ1-5; TRBD1 aligns across 8 bases. This TCR derives from an adult in good health. The CDR3 is CASSPDRGNQPQHF. The CDR3 DNA follows: TGTGCCAGTAGCCCGGACAGGGGCAATCAGCCCCAGCATTTT.